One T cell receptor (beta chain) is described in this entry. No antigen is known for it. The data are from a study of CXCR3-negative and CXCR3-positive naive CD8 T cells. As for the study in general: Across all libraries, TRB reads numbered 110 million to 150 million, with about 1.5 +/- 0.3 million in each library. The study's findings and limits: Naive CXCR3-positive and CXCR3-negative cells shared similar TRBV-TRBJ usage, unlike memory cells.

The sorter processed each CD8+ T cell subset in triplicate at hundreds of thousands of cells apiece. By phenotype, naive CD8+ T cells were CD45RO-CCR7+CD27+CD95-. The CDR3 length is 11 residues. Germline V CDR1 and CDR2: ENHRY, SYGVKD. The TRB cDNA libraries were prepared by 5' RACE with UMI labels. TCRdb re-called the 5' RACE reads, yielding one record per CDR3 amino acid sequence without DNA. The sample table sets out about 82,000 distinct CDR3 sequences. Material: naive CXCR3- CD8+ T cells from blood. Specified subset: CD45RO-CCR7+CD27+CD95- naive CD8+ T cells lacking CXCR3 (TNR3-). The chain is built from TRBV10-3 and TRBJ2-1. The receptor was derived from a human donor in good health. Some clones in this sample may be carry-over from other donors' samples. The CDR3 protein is CATLADNEQFF.